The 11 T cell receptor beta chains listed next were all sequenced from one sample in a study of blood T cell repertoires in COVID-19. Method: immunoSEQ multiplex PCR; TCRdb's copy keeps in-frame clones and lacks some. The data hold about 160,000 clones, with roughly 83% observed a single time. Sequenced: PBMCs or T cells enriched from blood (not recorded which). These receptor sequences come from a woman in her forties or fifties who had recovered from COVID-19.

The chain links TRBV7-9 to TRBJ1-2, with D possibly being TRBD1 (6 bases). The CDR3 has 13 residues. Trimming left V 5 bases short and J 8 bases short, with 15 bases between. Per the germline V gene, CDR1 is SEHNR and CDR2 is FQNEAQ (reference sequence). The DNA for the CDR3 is TGTGCCAGCAGCGTCCCGGGACAATTCGGCTACACCTTC. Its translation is CASSVPGQFGYTF.

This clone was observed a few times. CDR3 sequence reads: CASSYTDYGYTF. The CDR3 DNA follows: TGTGCCAGCAGTTACACAGACTATGGCTACACCTTC. The chain links TRBV2 to TRBJ1-2, with unresolved D. Trimming shortened V by 5 bases and J by 3 bases, and 7 bases separated the two germline ends. The CDR3 covers 12 residues. Germline V gives CDR1 SNHLY, CDR2 FYNNEI.

The CDR3 here is CAISDRGHGPYGYTF. The DNA of the CDR3 is TGTGCCATCAGTGACCGGGGACATGGTCCCTATGGCTACACCTTC. The chain joins TRBV10-3 to TRBJ1-2, with TRBD1 as a possible D gene (6 bases). Germline CDR1 ENHRY, CDR2 SYGVKD. The CDR3 consists of 15 residues. The V end lost 3 bases, the J end lost 4 bases, and 15 bases lay between the germline ends.

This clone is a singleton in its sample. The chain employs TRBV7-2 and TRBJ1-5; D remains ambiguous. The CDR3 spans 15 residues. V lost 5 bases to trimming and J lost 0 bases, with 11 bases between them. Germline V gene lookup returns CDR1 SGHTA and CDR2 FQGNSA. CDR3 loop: CASSPGAVSNQPQHF. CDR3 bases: TGTGCCAGCAGCCCCGGAGCTGTTAGCAATCAGCCCCAGCATTTT.

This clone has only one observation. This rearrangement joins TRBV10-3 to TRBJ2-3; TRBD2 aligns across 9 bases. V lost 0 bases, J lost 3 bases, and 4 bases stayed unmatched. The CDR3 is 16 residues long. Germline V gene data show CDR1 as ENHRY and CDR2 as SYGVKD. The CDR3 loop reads CAISESPREGTDTQYF. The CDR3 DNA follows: TGTGCCATCAGTGAGTCCCCGCGGGAGGGAACAGATACGCAGTATTTT.

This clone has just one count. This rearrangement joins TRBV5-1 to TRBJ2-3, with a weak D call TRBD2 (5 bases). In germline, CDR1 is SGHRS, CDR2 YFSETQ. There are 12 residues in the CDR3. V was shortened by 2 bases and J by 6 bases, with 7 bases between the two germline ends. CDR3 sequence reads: CASSLEGDTQYF. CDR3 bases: TGCGCCAGCAGCTTAGAGGGTGATACGCAGTATTTT.

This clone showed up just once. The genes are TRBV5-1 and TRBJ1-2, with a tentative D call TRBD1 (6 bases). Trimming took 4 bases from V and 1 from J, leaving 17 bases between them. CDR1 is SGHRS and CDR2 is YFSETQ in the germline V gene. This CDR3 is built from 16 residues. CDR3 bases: TGCGCCAGCAGCCAACCCTCGGACAGATTTAACTATGGCTACACCTTC. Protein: CASSQPSDRFNYGYTF.

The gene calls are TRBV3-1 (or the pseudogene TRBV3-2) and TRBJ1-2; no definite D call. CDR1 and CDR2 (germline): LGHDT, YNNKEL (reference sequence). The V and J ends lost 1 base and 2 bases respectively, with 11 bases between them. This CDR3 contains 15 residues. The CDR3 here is CASSQAPHGNYGYTF. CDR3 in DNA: TGTGCCAGCAGCCAAGCTCCACACGGGAACTATGGCTACACCTTC.

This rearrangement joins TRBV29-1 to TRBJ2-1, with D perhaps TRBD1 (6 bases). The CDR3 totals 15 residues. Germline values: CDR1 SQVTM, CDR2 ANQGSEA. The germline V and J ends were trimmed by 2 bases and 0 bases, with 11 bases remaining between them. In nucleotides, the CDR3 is TGCAGCGTTGAAAGGGACATGAGCTCCTACAATGAGCAGTTCTTC. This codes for CSVERDMSSYNEQFF.

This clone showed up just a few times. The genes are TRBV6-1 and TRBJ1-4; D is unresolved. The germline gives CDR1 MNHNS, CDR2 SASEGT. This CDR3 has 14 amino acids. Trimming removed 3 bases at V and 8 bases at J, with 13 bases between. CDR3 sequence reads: CASSEPYGWEKLFF. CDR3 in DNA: TGTGCCAGCAGTGAGCCCTACGGGTGGGAAAAACTGTTTTTT.

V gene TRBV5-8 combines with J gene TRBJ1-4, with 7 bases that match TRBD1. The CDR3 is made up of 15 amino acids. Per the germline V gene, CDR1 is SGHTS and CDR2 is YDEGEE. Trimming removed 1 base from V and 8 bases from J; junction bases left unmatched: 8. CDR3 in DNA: TGTGCCAGCAGCTTGCTTGGGCAGGGGGACGAAAAACTGTTTTTT. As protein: CASSLLGQGDEKLFF.